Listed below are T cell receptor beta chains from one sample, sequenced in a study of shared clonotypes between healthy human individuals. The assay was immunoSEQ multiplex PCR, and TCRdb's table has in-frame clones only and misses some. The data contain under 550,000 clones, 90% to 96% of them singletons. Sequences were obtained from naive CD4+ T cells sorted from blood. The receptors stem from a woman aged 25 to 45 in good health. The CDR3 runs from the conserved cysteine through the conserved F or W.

CDR3aa: CASSYSSKDNTIYF
v_gene: TRBV6-5

CDR3aa: CASSRGSGYTF
v_gene: TRBV2

CDR3aa: CASTENTGELFF
v_gene: TRBV25-1

CDR3aa: CSVVAQGIPYEQYF
v_gene: TRBV29-1

CDR3aa: CASSPTVYEQYF
v_gene: TRBV28

CDR3aa: CASSLYRGNEQFF
v_gene: TRBV7-2

CDR3aa: CASSLDGSSGNTIYF
v_gene: TRBV7-7

CDR3aa: CASATEFYEQYF
v_gene: TRBV28

CDR3aa: CATGGREVSYEQYF
v_gene: TRBV10-3

CDR3aa: CASSYSGRTNEKLFF
v_gene: TRBV11-2

CDR3aa: CAISESGGLGEKLFF
v_gene: TRBV10-3

CDR3aa: CASSLERSSYNEQFF
v_gene: TRBV7-7

CDR3aa: CASSLRQASYNEQFF
v_gene: TRBV5-1